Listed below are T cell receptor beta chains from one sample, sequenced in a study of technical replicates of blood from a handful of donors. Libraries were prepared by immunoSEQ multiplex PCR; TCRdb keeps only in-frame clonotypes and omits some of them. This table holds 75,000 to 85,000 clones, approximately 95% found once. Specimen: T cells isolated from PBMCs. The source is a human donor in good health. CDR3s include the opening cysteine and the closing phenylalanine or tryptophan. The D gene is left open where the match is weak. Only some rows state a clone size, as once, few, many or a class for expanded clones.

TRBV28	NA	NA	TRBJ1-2	CASSTQALLDGYTF	TGTGCCAGCAGTACACAGGCCTTACTGGATGGCTACACCTTC
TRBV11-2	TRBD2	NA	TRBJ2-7	CASSLDLAGYLSSYEQYF	TGTGCCAGCAGCTTAGACCTAGCGGGTTATCTGAGCTCCTACGAGCAGTACTTC
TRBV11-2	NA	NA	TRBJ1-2	CASSTTGTDYGYTF	TGTGCCAGCAGCACAACAGGGACGGACTATGGCTACACCTTC
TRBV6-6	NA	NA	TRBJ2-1	CASSYSEGEQFF	TGTGCCAGCAGTTACTCGGAGGGCGAGCAGTTCTTC
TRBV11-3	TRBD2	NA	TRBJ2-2	CASSIAGGNTGELFF	TGTGCCAGCAGTATAGCGGGAGGGAACACCGGGGAGCTGTTTTTT
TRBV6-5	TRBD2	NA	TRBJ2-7	CASSRQRETSYEQYF	TGTGCCAGCAGCCGTCAGCGGGAGACAAGCTACGAGCAGTACTTC
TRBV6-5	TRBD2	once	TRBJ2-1	CASSYGLAGGNEQFF	TGTGCCAGCAGTTATGGACTAGCGGGAGGTAATGAGCAGTTCTTC
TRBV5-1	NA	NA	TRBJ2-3	CASSSYTDTQYF	TGCGCCAGCAGCTCGTATACAGATACGCAGTATTTT
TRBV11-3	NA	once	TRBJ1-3	CASSLGVVGTVNTIYF	TGTGCCAGCAGCTTGGGCGTGGTGGGGACTGTAAACACCATATATTTT
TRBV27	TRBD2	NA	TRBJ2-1	CASSLGGSSYNEQFF	TGTGCCAGCAGTTTGGGGGGGAGCTCCTACAATGAGCAGTTCTTC
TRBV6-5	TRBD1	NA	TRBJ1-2	CATGQGLSLNYGYTF	TGTGCCACCGGACAGGGGCTCTCCCTTAACTATGGCTACACCTTC
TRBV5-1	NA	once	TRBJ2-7	CASSLQGKVLEQYF	TGCGCCAGCAGCTTGCAGGGTAAGGTGCTCGAGCAGTACTTC
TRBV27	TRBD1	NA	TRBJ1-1	CASSPIGTGLEDTEAFF	TGTGCCAGCAGTCCTATAGGGACAGGGCTGGAAGACACTGAAGCTTTCTTT
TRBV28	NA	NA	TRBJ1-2	CASSLSGGGYTF	TGTGCCAGCAGTTTATCCGGCGGGGGCTACACCTTC
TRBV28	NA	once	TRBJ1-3	CASSPVQGFSGNTIYF	TGTGCCAGCAGTCCTGTACAGGGCTTCTCTGGAAACACCATATATTTT
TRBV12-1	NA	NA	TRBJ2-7	CASSPTGVHYEQYF	TGTGCCAGCAGCCCCACAGGGGTCCACTACGAGCAGTACTTC
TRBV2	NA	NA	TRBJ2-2	CATQMGQNTGELFF	TGTGCCACCCAGATGGGACAGAACACCGGGGAGCTGTTTTTT
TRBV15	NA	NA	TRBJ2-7	CATREGASTYYEQYF	TGTGCCACGCGAGAGGGAGCTTCCACCTACTACGAGCAGTACTTC
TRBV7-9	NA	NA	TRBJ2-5	CASSSRARETQYF	TGTGCCAGCAGCTCCAGGGCACGGGAGACCCAGTACTTC
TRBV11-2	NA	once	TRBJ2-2	CASSRTSIAGELFF	TGTGCCAGCAGCCGTACTAGCATCGCCGGGGAGCTGTTTTTT
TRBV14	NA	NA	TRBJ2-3	CASSQDLSVTDTQYF	TGTGCCAGCAGCCAAGATCTCAGCGTCACAGATACGCAGTATTTT
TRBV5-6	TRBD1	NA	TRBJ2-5	CASSPSFSGTGEFETQYF	TGTGCCAGCAGCCCGTCGTTCTCCGGGACAGGGGAATTTGAGACCCAGTACTTC
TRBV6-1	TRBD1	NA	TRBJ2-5	CASSERDRAQETQYF	TGTGCCAGCAGTGAAAGGGACAGGGCTCAAGAGACCCAGTACTTC
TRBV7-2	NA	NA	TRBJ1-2	CASSPYLGGGSYGYTF	TGTGCCAGCAGCCCCTATCTGGGGGGGGGCAGCTATGGCTACACCTTC
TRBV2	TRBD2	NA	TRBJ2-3	CASSDLVAGGPWGDTQYF	TGTGCCAGCAGTGATCTGGTAGCGGGAGGGCCATGGGGAGATACGCAGTATTTT
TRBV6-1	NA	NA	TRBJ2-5	CASRPGGGETQYF	TGTGCCAGCCGTCCGGGTGGCGGAGAGACCCAGTACTTC
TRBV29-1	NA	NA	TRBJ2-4	CSTRQDSNIQYF	TGCAGCACTAGACAGGATTCAAACATTCAGTACTTC
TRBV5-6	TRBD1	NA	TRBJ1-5	CASSSQGAYQPQHF	TGTGCCAGCAGCTCGCAGGGGGCCTATCAGCCCCAGCATTTT
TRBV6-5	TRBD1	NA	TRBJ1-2	CASRLAGGGYTF	TGTGCCAGCAGGTTGGCAGGGGGCGGCTACACCTTC
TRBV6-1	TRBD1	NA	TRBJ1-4	CASSVLQGGNEKLFF	TGTGCCAGCAGTGTTCTACAGGGGGGTAATGAAAAACTGTTTTTT
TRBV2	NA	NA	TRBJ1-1	CASSEARTLDNTEAFF	TGTGCCAGCAGTGAGGCCCGGACTTTGGACAACACTGAAGCTTTCTTT
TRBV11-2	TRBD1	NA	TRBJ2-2	CASSVDREYTGELFF	TGTGCCAGCAGCGTTGACAGGGAATACACCGGGGAGCTGTTTTTT
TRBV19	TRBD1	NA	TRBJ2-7	CASSIDPGQGMQQYF	TGTGCCAGTAGTATAGATCCGGGACAGGGTATGCAGCAGTACTTC
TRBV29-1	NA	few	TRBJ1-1	CSVEDRDSEAFF	TGCAGCGTTGAAGATCGAGACAGTGAAGCTTTCTTT
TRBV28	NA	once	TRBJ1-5	CASSYLQGTDSNQPQHF	TGTGCCAGCAGTTACTTACAGGGAACGGATAGCAATCAGCCCCAGCATTTT
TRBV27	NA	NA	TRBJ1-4	CASSRGEGVELFF	TGTGCCAGCAGTCGCGGAGAAGGGGTCGAACTGTTTTTT
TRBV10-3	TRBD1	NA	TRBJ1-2	CAISEQGIGGYTF	TGTGCCATCAGTGAACAGGGGATCGGTGGCTACACCTTC
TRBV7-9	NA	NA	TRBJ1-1	CASSYFSGTEAFF	TGTGCCAGCAGCTACTTCTCCGGGACTGAAGCTTTCTTT
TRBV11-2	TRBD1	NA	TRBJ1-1	CASSFAGQQNTEAFF	TGTGCCAGCAGCTTCGCGGGACAGCAGAACACTGAAGCTTTCTTT
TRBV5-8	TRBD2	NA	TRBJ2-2	CASSSLAGDTGELFF	TGTGCCAGCAGCTCACTAGCGGGAGACACCGGGGAGCTGTTTTTT
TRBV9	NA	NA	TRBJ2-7	CASSAQTGYEQYF	TGTGCCAGCAGCGCCCAGACAGGCTACGAGCAGTACTTC